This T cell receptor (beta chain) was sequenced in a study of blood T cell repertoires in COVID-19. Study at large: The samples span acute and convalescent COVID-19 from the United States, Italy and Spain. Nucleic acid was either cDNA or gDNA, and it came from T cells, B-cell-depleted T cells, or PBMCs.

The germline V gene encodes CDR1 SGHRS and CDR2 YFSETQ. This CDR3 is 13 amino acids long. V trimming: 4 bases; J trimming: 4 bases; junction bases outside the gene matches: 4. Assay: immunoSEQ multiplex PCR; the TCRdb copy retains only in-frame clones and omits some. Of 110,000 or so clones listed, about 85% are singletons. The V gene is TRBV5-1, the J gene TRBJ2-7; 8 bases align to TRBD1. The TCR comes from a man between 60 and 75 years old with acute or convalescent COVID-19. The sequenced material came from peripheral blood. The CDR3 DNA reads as TGCGCCAGCAGCCCGACAGGGGTATACGAGCAGTACTTC. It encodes CASSPTGVYEQYF.